Listed below are T cell receptor beta chains from one sample, sequenced in a study of type 1 regulatory T cells. TCRdb re-called the reads through MiXCR, storing one row per CDR3 protein. The sample contains 80,000 to 100,000 distinct CDR3 sequences, around a third of which appear only once. Source material: CD4+ T cells, either the whole sample or a sorted fraction (not recorded which). The source is a human donor in good health. CDR3s include the opening cysteine and the closing phenylalanine or tryptophan. The D gene is left open where the match is weak.

D | J | V | CDR3
TRBD1 | TRBJ2-1 | TRBV2 | CASVPGTARGIVIGEQFF
. | TRBJ2-3 | TRBV20-1 | CSARDPTDTQYF
. | TRBJ2-2 | TRBV5-8 | CASSFVDRANTGGLFF
TRBD1 | TRBJ2-1 | TRBV7-2 | CASSLANYDRGGSNEQFF
TRBD2 | TRBJ2-2 | TRBV7-2 | CASSPRTSQTGELFF
. | TRBJ2-7 | TRBV10-3 | CAIRTTVAYEQYF
TRBD1 | TRBJ2-5 | TRBV14 | CASSQALTGRYQETQYF
. | TRBJ2-2 | TRBV4-3 | CASSQKGRTGELFF
. | TRBJ1-2 | TRBV5-1 | CASSLAEGANYGYTF
. | TRBJ1-1 | TRBV3-1 | CASSQERGFGGTEAFF
. | TRBJ2-7 | TRBV5-1 | CASSSMDRLHPSYEQYF
TRBD2 | TRBJ2-5 | TRBV7-2 | CASSFLPRLAGGETQYF
. | TRBJ2-2 | TRBV5-1 | CASSFGANRGLTGELFF
TRBD2 | TRBJ2-3 | TRBV7-8 | CASSSISGRAPDTQYF
. | TRBJ1-1 | TRBV2 | CATRSWPTEAFF
. | TRBJ2-1 | TRBV10-2 | CAGSQTRPSYNEQFF
TRBD1 | TRBJ2-1 | TRBV5-5 | CASTDIRDRDDEQFF
. | TRBJ2-7 | TRBV12-3/TRBV12-4 | CASSFVQQGHEQYF
. | TRBJ2-2 | TRBV3-1 | CASSQGVGLNTGELFF
. | TRBJ2-7 | TRBV7-9 | CASSSIYEQYF
. | TRBJ2-1 | TRBV9 | CASSVATVAKPEFF
. | TRBJ2-1 | TRBV24-1 | CATSDHTGISGLSSYNEQFF